This TCR beta chain stems from a study of beta chain features in type 1 diabetes. Study-wide points: Individuals with type 1 diabetes displayed fewer insertions and more deletions at VDJ junctions. Shorter templates might be favored by PCR, and equally so in patients and in controls.

This clone was detected a few times. Its antigen is unidentified. The isolated RNA, all of it, was reverse transcribed, so expressed TCRB transcripts were what got sequenced. This table comes from immunoSEQ multiplex PCR, and its TCRdb copy is limited to in-frame clones, with some not included. The table records about 250,000 clones, approximately 14% of them present only once. The length of the CDR3 is 16 residues. Looked up from germline, CDR1 is SEHNR and CDR2 is FQNEAQ (reference sequence). Trimming pared 2 bases from V and 6 bases from J, leaving 20 bases between. The sequence was obtained from a woman aged 40 to 50 in good health. Sequenced input: naive CD4+ T cells from blood. The chain has TRBV7-9 and TRBJ2-7; perhaps TRBD1 as D (7 bases). In DNA, the CDR3 is TGTGCCAGCAGCTTACCGCGGGACAGTCAGGCGGCCGAGCAGTACTTC. Translated, it gives CASSLPRDSQAAEQYF.